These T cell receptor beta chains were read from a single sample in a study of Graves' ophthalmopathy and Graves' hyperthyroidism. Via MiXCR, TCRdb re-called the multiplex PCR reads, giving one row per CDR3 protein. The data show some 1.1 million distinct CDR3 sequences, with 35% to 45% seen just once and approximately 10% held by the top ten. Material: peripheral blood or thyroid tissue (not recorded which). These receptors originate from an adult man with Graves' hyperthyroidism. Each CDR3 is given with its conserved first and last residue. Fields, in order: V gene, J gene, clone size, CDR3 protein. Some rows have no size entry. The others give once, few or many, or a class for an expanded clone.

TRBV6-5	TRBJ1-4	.	CASSYRGSTNEKLFF
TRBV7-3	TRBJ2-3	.	CASSTILSSTDTQYF
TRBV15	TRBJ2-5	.	CATSRIPGLRAEETQYF
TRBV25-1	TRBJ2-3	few	CASALGGRGTDTQYF
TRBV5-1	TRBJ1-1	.	CASSLSGQGTEAFF
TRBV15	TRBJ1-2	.	CATSSMAGGNTF
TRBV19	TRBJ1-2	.	CATETGGYYGYTF
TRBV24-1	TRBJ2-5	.	CATGGGWGETQYF
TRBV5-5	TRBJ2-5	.	CASIQEPLYQETQYF
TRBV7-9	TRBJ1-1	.	CASSPRGRITEAFF
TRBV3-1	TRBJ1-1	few	CASSQDPEGTEAFF
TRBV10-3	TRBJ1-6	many	CASKGTLEAPLHF
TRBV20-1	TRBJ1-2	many	CSARGHGYTF
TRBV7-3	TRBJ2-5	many	CASSLDGNRQETQYF
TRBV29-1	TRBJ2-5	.	CSVVSGASGDPQETQYF
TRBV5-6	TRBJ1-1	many	CASRSTENTEAFF
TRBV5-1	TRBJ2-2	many	CASSLGPSGDTGELFF
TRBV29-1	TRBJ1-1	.	CSVRTGGGTEAFF
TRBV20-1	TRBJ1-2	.	CSAPCDRAYGYTF
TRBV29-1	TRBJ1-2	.	CSVVTGSDGYTF
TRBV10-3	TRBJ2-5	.	CAISESGTGAETQYF
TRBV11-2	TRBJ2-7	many	CASSSTGTSVEQYF
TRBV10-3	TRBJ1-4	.	CAIPRTGTGGEKLFF
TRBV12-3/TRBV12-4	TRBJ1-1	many	CASSWQGINTEAFF
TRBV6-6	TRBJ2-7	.	CASSYLHTGVNGYEQYF
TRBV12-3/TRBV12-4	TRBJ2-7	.	CASSSGKTGQSSYEQYF
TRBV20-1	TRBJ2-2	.	CSARTTGFF
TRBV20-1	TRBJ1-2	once	CSASRTGGLPGNTF
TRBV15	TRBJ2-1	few	CATSRDQGDLEQFF
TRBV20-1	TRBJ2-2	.	CSARGGAGNTGELFF
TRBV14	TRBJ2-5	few	CASSPRAGGWETQYF
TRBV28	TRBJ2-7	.	CASRPAGEAPEQYF
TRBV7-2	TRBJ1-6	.	CASSLAGHLVSPLHF
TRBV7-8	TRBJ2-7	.	CASSRPRGVAYEQYF
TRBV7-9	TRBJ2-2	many	CASPDRAGELFF
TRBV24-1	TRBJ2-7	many	CATSDPRTSGYEQYF
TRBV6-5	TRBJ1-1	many	CASRAGVLNTEAFF
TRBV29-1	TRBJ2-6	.	CSVKPGDNVLTF
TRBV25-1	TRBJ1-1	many	CASSEYGINSPQSTEAFF
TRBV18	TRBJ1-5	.	CASSPMEGSNQPQHF
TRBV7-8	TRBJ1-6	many	CASSLEPGQISPLHF
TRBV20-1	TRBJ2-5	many	CRGTSGKETQYF
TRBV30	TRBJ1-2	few	CAWSIGSANYGYTF
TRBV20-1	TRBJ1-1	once	CSAKGVSTEAFF
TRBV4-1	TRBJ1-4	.	CASKPRTPTNEKLFF
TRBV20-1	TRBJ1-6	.	CSASIGQGTPLHF
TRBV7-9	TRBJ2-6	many	CASSPRPHSGANVLTF
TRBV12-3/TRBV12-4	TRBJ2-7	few	CASSFLATLSYEQYF
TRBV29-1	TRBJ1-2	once	CSVNRDDYGYTF
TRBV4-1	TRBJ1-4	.	CASSQTTRRGNEKLFF
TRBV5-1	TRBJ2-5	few	CASSQRDRPGETQYF
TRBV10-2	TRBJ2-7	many	CASGTGTGVWQYF
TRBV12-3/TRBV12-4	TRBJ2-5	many	CASAPGGRDQETQYF
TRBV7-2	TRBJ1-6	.	CASSQDKLKARGDNSPLHF
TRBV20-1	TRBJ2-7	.	CSARVPASADEQYF